This TCR beta chain was captured by sequencing in a study of cytomegalovirus exposure and HLA in healthy donors. Study background: The platform used for the roughly 130 validation repertoires matched that of the roughly 670 first-cohort repertoires, a later analysis reported. Study outcomes and limitations: A list of about 180 TCR beta chains associated with cytomegalovirus was given. The CMV antigen specificity of a few CMV-associated chains was confirmed through in vitro analysis. There were some public TCRs occurring in many donors, but most TCR sequences were rare.

Generated by immunoSEQ multiplex PCR, the TCRdb table keeps only in-frame clones and is missing some. The sample has 150,000 to 200,000 clones, roughly 82% seen once. A word on this clone: Its antigen is undetermined.

The germline V and J ends were trimmed by 4 bases and 7 bases, with 12 bases remaining between them. The germline CDR1 and CDR2 sequences are SGHRS and YFSETQ. The CDR3 consists of 14 residues. The rearrangement joins TRBV5-1 to TRBJ1-6; possible D gene TRBD1, 5 bases. The sequenced material came from PBMCs. This TCR was sampled from a young woman in good health and CMV-seronegative. The CDR3 DNA follows: TGCGCCAGCAGCCAAAGCCGACAGAATTCACCCCTCCACTTT. It is translated as CASSQSRQNSPLHF.